Listed below are T cell receptor beta chains from one sample, sequenced in a study of T cells in Graves' hyperthyroidism and ophthalmopathy. MiXCR, run by TCRdb on the multiplex PCR reads, gives a single entry per CDR3 protein. This repertoire shows 300,000 to 450,000 distinct CDR3 sequences, more than 15% found once; its top ten account for 25% to 30%. The sequencing input was blood. The receptor set was obtained from a woman aged 18-30 years with Graves' hyperthyroidism that later progressed to Graves' ophthalmopathy. The CDR3 runs from the conserved cysteine through the conserved F or W. A clone size is listed for some rows: how often the clone was seen (once, few, many), or a class if it is expanded.

TRBJ2-4	many	TRBV3-1	CASSVGLAGGKNIQYF
TRBJ2-3	many	TRBV5-1	CASSLDGRNTDTQYF
TRBJ2-2	many	TRBV27	CASSGVGFGELFF
TRBJ2-7	many	TRBV12-3/TRBV12-4	CASSLGQGASEQYF
TRBJ2-1	-	TRBV11-2	CASSLTGSGHNEQFF
TRBJ2-1	-	TRBV10-2	CATGLVRNEQFF
TRBJ2-5	many	TRBV7-2	CASSLGGTLGETQYF
TRBJ1-2	-	TRBV28	CASNVDRGYGYTF
TRBJ2-6	-	TRBV6-2/TRBV6-3	CASSYDSSGANVLTF
TRBJ2-3	-	TRBV15	CATKRTFPMSTDTQYF
TRBJ2-1	-	TRBV6-1	CASSEAHSVEQFF
TRBJ2-3	few	TRBV5-4	CASSLPWQGGTDTQYF
TRBJ2-7	many	TRBV6-1	CASSYVAGGVYEQYF
TRBJ1-1	many	TRBV12-3/TRBV12-4	CASSFRTKNTEAFF
TRBJ1-2	-	TRBV5-8	CASRLMVRGYGYTF
TRBJ2-7	many	TRBV6-6	CASSYSMGTGVWGEQYF
TRBJ1-6	-	TRBV6-1	CASSPGTGYNSPLHF
TRBJ2-3	-	TRBV6-1	CASGESTDTQYF
TRBJ2-7	-	TRBV7-8	CASSPWDGRGGGLYEQYF
TRBJ2-7	-	TRBV10-1	CASSRGQPYEQYF
TRBJ2-5	many	TRBV27	CASRTSGRFETQYF
TRBJ1-6	many	TRBV28	CASSFALAGEQSYSPLHF
TRBJ1-5	few	TRBV20-1	CSARDLGEQPQHF
TRBJ2-2	many	TRBV30	CAWSAIRGELFF
TRBJ1-5	-	TRBV6-2/TRBV6-3	CASSSPGGSNQPQHF
TRBJ1-2	many	TRBV9	CASSPRDRGKVDGYTF